These T cell receptor beta chains were read from a single sample in a study of blood T cell repertoires in COVID-19. Here immunoSEQ multiplex PCR was the method, and the copy in TCRdb shows in-frame clones only, minus some. The repertoire holds some 210,000 clones, with around nine tenths as singletons. The source material was peripheral blood. These TCRs come from a woman between 40 and 55 years old who had recovered from COVID-19. CDR3s include the opening cysteine and the closing phenylalanine or tryptophan. The D gene is left open where the match is weak. Size values are once, few and many counts, or a class for expanded clones, and some rows have none.

-	TRBV18	-	TRBJ2-2	TGTGCCAGCTCACCATCAGCGCGAAACACCGGGGAGCTGTTTTTT	CASSPSARNTGELFF
TRBD1	TRBV7-9	-	TRBJ1-4	TGTGCCAGCAGCTTAGGAACCGGACAGGCAACTAATGAAAAACTGTTTTTT	CASSLGTGQATNEKLFF
TRBD1	TRBV29-1	-	TRBJ2-3	TGCAGCGGACGATCAGGGACAGGGGCAGGGTATTTT	CSGRSGTGAGYF
TRBD2	TRBV10-3	-	TRBJ2-2	TGTGCCATCAGTGTTGGGGGAGGGGATACCGGGGAGCTGTTTTTT	CAISVGGGDTGELFF
TRBD2	TRBV9	-	TRBJ2-2	TGTGCCAGCAGCACCAATAGCGGGAGAGGAACCGGGGAGCTGTTTTTT	CASSTNSGRGTGELFF
-	TRBV2	once	TRBJ2-7	TGTGCCAGCAGCGACGCCCCGGGAACGGCGAGCTCCTACGAGCAGTACTTC	CASSDAPGTASSYEQYF
-	TRBV29-1	few	TRBJ1-6	TGCAGCGTAGCGGGGTCTATGGATTCACCCCTCCACTTT	CSVAGSMDSPLHF
-	TRBV7-9	-	TRBJ2-1	TGTGCCAGCAGCTTAGTTTCCTCCTCTGGCGAGCAGTTCTTC	CASSLVSSSGEQFF
-	TRBV10-3	-	TRBJ1-2	TGTGCCATCAGTGATGGGGGGTCGAACTATGGCTACACCTTC	CAISDGGSNYGYTF
-	TRBV6-4	-	TRBJ1-1	TGTGCCAGCAGTGATCTGGGGAGGAAAGAGTTCGGAGCTTTCTTT	CASSDLGRKEFGAFF
-	TRBV3-1/TRBV3-2	-	TRBJ1-2	TGTGCCAGCAGCCAAAGGAGGGGAGGATATGGCTACACCTTC	CASSQRRGGYGYTF
TRBD1	TRBV28	-	TRBJ1-4	TGTGCCAGCAGTCCCTCGGGACAGAGTAATGAAAAACTGTTTTTT	CASSPSGQSNEKLFF
TRBD2	TRBV9	-	TRBJ2-7	TGTGCCAGCAGCCCACGGACTAGCGGGACCAGAGGCCCCTACGAGCAGTACTTC	CASSPRTSGTRGPYEQYF
-	TRBV28	-	TRBJ2-7	TGTGCCAGCAGTTTCGACATTAGCTCCTACGAGCAGTACTTC	CASSFDISSYEQYF
-	TRBV6-5	-	TRBJ1-4	TGTGCCAGCAGTCGACAGGCCCTTAATGAAAAACTGTTTTTT	CASSRQALNEKLFF
TRBD1	TRBV6-5	-	TRBJ1-6	TGTGCCAGCAGTTACGACAGGGTTCATTCACCCCTCCACTTT	CASSYDRVHSPLHF
-	TRBV29-1	-	TRBJ1-4	TGCAGCGTTGGAAATCGGGGTTGGGAAAAACTGTTTTTT	CSVGNRGWEKLFF
TRBD1	TRBV18	-	TRBJ2-3	TGTGCCAGCTCACCAAAGGCAGGGGGCTGGGATACGCAGTATTTT	CASSPKAGGWDTQYF
-	TRBV7-6	-	TRBJ1-3	TGTGCCAGCAGCTTAGCATCGGTTGAGGGAAACACCATATATTTT	CASSLASVEGNTIYF
TRBD1	TRBV11-2	-	TRBJ2-1	TGTGCCAGCAGCTTAGCCAGGGGGCCCTACAATGAGCAGTTCTTC	CASSLARGPYNEQFF
TRBD1	TRBV6-5	-	TRBJ1-2	TGTGCCAGCAGTTATCAGGGGGCTTACTATGGCTACACCTTC	CASSYQGAYYGYTF
TRBD2	TRBV5-1	-	TRBJ2-5	TGCGCCAGCAGCACCGGACTAGACGAGACCCAGTACTTC	CASSTGLDETQYF
TRBD1	TRBV30	few	TRBJ1-4	TGTGCCTGGCGTCAGACAGGGGGGAATGAAAAACTGTTTTTT	CAWRQTGGNEKLFF
TRBD2	TRBV24-1	-	TRBJ2-2	TGTGCCACCTCGTCGGGAGGGTACACCGGGGAGCTGTTTTTT	CATSSGGYTGELFF
TRBD1	TRBV3-1/TRBV3-2	-	TRBJ2-3	TGTGCCAGCAGCCAAGAATTTAGAGTAGGGGGCGTTGGAGATACGCAGTATTTT	CASSQEFRVGGVGDTQYF
-	TRBV28	-	TRBJ1-2	TGTGCCAGCAGTACGAGATGGGGCTACACCTTC	CASSTRWGYTF
TRBD1	TRBV7-9	-	TRBJ2-7	TGTGCCAGCAGCTTAGCTCGGAAACAGGGGGCCTACGAGCAGTACTTC	CASSLARKQGAYEQYF
-	TRBV6-1	-	TRBJ1-1	TGTGCCAGCAGTTATGTGAACACTGAAGCTTTCTTT	CASSYVNTEAFF
-	TRBV27	-	TRBJ1-4	TGTGCCAGCAGTTTTCAGGGCCCCATGGAAAAACTGTTTTTT	CASSFQGPMEKLFF
TRBD2	TRBV27	-	TRBJ2-1	TGTGCCAGCAGCCAGGGGTCGCTAGCGGGAGTCGATGAGCAGTTCTTC	CASSQGSLAGVDEQFF
-	TRBV11-3	few	TRBJ2-1	TGTGCCAGCAGCTTAGAGGGGCGGGACGGTTACAATGAGCAGTTCTTC	CASSLEGRDGYNEQFF
-	TRBV28	-	TRBJ1-5	TGTGCCAGTAGATCGAGTCAGCCCCAGCATTTT	CASRSSQPQHF
TRBD2	TRBV7-3	-	TRBJ2-2	TGTGCCAGCAGCTTAGCGGGAGGGGACACCGGGGAGCTGTTTTTT	CASSLAGGDTGELFF
TRBD2	TRBV5-1	-	TRBJ2-1	TGCGCCAGCAGCTTGGAGGGACTAGCGGGAGTTAATGAGCAGTTCTTC	CASSLEGLAGVNEQFF
TRBD2	TRBV2	-	TRBJ2-7	TGTGCCAGCAGGGGCGGGCTAGCGGTCTCCTACGAGCAGTACTTC	CASRGGLAVSYEQYF
-	TRBV27	once	TRBJ1-5	TGTGCCAGCAGTCCCGAGGGAAGCAATCAGCCCCAGCATTTT	CASSPEGSNQPQHF
TRBD1	TRBV27	-	TRBJ2-6	TGTGCCAGCAGCCCTGTGACCACAGGGGAAGCTGGGGCCAACGTCCTGACTTTC	CASSPVTTGEAGANVLTF
-	TRBV18	-	TRBJ1-2	TGTGCCAGCTCACCACGGGAGTTTAACTATGGCTACACCTTC	CASSPREFNYGYTF
TRBD1	TRBV3-1/TRBV3-2	-	TRBJ2-2	TGTGCCAGCAGCCGAATGGGGACAGGGGCGACCACCGGGGAGCTGTTTTTT	CASSRMGTGATTGELFF
-	TRBV29-1	once	TRBJ1-1	TGCAGCGTTGTACCACCGGGGATGGGAAACACTGAAGCTTTCTTT	CSVVPPGMGNTEAFF
TRBD1	TRBV5-1	-	TRBJ1-2	TGCGCCAGCCGGACAGGGGGCGGCTATGGCTACACCTTC	CASRTGGGYGYTF
TRBD1	TRBV7-2	-	TRBJ2-1	TGTGCCAGCAGCTTAGGGGGGACAGGGGGAAGGAATGAGCAGTTCTTC	CASSLGGTGGRNEQFF
-	TRBV7-9	-	TRBJ1-4	TGTGCCAGCAGCTTAATAAGCGGAGCAACTAATGAAAAACTGTTTTTT	CASSLISGATNEKLFF
-	TRBV18	-	TRBJ2-5	TGTGCCAGCTCGTACACACAAGAGACCCAGTACTTC	CASSYTQETQYF
-	TRBV18	-	TRBJ2-3	TGTGCCAGCTCACCACGAGGGAGTGGAGATACGCAGTATTTT	CASSPRGSGDTQYF
TRBD1	TRBV29-1	few	TRBJ1-2	TGCAGCGCCGGGACAGTAGGTAGCGGCTACACCTTC	CSAGTVGSGYTF
-	TRBV18	-	TRBJ1-6	TGTGCCAGCTCACTAGACAGCGTGACACCCTCACCCCTCCACTTT	CASSLDSVTPSPLHF
TRBD1	TRBV19	-	TRBJ1-2	TGTGCCAGTAACTCGGGACAGGGGATGGATGGCTACACCTTC	CASNSGQGMDGYTF
-	TRBV19	few	TRBJ1-5	TGTGCCAGTAGTATAAGGGACTTTCAGCCCCAGCATTTT	CASSIRDFQPQHF
-	TRBV29-1	-	TRBJ2-5	TGCAGCGTTGAGAGGACGGCGACAGAAGGGACCCAGTACTTC	CSVERTATEGTQYF
-	TRBV30	-	TRBJ2-7	TGTGCCTGGAGTGTAGGTTCTAGCCACGAGCAGTACTTC	CAWSVGSSHEQYF
TRBD1	TRBV15	-	TRBJ1-3	TGTGCCACCAGCAGAGTGGGACAGGGGAGCACCATATATTTT	CATSRVGQGSTIYF
-	TRBV6-5	few	TRBJ1-1	TGTGCCAGCTGGACACAGAACACTGAAGCTTTCTTT	CASWTQNTEAFF
-	TRBV4-3	-	TRBJ1-2	TGCGCCAGCAGCCAAGGTTTGACAGATTATGGCTACACCTTC	CASSQGLTDYGYTF
-	TRBV7-9	-	TRBJ2-1	TGTGCCAGCAGCCCTAGGGAGTACCCATCGGATGAGCAGTTCTTC	CASSPREYPSDEQFF
-	TRBV30	-	TRBJ2-7	TGTGCCTGGGGGGACTTTCGTTACGAGCAGTACTTC	CAWGDFRYEQYF
TRBD2	TRBV12-5	-	TRBJ2-5	TGTGCTAGTGGTTTCTATGGCGGGAGGGCCCAAGAGACCCAGTACTTC	CASGFYGGRAQETQYF
TRBD2	TRBV6-4	-	TRBJ2-1	TGTGCCAGCAGTATTACTAGCGGGAGCCACAATGAGCAGTTCTTC	CASSITSGSHNEQFF